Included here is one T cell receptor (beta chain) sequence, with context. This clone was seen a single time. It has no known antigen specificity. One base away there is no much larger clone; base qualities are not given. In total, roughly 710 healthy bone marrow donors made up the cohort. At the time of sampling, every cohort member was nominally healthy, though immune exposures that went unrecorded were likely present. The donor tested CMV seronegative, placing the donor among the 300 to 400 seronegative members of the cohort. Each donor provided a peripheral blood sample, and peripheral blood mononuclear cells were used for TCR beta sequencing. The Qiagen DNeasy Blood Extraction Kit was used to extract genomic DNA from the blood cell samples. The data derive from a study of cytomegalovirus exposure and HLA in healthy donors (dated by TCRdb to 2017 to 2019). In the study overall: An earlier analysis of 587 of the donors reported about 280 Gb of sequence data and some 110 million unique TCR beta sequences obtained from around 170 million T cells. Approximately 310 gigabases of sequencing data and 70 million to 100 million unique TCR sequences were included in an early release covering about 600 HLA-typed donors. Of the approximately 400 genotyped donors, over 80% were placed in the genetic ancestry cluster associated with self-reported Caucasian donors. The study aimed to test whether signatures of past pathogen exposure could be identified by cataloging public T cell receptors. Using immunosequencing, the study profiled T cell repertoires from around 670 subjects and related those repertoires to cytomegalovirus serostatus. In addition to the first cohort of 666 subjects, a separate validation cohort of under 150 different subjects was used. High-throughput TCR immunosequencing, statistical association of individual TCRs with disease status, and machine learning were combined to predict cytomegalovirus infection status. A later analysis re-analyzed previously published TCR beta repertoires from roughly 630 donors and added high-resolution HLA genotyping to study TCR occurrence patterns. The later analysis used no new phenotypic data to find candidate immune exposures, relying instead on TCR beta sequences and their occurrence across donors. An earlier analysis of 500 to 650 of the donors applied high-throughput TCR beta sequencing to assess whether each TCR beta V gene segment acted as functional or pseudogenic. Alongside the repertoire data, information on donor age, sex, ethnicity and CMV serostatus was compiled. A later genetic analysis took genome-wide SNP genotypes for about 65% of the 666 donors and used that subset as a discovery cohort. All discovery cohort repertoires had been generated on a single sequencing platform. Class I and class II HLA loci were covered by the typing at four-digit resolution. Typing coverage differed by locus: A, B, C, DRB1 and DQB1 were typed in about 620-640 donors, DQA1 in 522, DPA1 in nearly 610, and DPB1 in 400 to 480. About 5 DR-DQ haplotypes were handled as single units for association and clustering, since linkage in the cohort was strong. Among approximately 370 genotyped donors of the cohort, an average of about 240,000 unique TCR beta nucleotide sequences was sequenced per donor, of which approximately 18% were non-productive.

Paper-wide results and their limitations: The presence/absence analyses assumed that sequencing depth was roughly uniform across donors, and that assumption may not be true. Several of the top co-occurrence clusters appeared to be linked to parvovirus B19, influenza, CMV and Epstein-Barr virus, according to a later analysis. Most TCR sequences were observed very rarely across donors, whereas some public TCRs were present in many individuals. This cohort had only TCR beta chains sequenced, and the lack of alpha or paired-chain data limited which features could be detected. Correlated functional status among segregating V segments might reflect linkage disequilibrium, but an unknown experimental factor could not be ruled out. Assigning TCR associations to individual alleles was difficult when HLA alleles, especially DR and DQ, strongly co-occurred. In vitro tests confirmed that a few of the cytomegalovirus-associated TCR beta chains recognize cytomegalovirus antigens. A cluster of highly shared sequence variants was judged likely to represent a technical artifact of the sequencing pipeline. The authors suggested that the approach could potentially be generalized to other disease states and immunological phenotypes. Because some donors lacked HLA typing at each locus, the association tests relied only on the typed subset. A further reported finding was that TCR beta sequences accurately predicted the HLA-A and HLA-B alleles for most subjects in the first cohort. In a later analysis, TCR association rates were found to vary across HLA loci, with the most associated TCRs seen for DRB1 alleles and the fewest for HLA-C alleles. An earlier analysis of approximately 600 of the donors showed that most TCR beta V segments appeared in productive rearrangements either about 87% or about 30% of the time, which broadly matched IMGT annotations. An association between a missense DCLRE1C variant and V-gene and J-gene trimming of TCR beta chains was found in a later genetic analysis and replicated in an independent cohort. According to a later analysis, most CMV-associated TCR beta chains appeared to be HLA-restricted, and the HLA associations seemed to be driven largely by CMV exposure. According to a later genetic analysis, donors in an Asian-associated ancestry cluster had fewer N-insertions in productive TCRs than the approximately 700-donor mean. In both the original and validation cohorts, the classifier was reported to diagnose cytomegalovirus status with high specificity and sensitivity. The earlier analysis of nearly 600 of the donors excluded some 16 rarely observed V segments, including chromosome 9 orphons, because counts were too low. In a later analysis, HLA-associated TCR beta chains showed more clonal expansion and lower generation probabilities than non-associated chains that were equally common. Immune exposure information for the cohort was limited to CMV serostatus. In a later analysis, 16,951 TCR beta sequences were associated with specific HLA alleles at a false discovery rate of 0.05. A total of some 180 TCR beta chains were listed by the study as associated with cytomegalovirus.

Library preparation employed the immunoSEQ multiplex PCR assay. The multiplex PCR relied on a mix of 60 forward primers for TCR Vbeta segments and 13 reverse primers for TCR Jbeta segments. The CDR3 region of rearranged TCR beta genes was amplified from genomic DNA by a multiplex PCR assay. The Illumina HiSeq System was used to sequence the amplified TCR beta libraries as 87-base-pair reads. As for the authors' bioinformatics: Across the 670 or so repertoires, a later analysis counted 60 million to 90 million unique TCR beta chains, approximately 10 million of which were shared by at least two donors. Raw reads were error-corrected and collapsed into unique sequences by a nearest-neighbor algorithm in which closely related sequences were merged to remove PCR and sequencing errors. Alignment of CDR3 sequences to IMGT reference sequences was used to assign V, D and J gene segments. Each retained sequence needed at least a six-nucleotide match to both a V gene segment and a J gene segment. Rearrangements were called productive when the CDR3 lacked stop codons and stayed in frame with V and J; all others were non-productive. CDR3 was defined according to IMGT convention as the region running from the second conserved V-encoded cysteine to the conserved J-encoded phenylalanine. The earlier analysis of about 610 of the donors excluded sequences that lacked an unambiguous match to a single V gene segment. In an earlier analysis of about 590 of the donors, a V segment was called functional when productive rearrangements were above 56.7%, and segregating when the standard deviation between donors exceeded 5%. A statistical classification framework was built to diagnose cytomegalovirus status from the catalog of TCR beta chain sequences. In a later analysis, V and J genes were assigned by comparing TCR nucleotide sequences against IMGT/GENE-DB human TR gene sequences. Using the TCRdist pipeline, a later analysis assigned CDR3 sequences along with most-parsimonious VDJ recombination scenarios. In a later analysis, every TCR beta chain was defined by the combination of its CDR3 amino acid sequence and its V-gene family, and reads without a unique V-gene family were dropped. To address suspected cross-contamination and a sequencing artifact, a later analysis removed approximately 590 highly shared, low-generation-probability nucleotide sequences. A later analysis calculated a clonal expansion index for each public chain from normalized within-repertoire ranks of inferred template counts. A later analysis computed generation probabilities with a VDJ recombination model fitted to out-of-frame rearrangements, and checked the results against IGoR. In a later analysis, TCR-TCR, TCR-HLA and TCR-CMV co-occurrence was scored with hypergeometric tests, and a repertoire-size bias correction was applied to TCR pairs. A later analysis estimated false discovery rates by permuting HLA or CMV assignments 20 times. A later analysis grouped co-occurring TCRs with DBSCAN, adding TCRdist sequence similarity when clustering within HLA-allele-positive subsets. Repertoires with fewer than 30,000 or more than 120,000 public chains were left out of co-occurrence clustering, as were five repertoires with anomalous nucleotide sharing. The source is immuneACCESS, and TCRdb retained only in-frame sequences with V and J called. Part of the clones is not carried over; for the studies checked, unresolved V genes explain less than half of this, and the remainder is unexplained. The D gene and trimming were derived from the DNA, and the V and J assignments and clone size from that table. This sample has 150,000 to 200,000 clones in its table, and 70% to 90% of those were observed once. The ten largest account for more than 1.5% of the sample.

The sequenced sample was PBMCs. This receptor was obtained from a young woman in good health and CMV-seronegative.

The CDR3 region has the sequence CASRRIGDYLTGELFF. The bases are TGTGCCAGCAGGAGAATAGGGGACTATCTCACCGGGGAGCTGTTTTTT. Rearrangement joined TRBV27 to TRBJ2-2; 7 central bases correspond to TRBD2. Ends trimmed: V by 6 bases, J by 4 bases; bases unmatched to a gene: 11. Reading the germline V gene (reference sequence) gives CDR1 MNHEY and CDR2 SMNVEV. From the cysteine through the phenylalanine, the CDR3 covers 16 amino acids. Of the read, only the CDR3 DNA is kept; its 48 bases are in frame from base 1.